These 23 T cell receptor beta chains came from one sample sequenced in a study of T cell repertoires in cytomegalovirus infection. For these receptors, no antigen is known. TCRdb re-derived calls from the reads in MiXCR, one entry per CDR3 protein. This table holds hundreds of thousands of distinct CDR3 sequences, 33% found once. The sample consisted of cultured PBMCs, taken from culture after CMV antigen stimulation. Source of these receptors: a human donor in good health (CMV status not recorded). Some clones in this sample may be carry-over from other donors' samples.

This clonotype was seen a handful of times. Here the CDR3 reads CASSARQAYGYTF. As DNA, the CDR3 is TGTGCCAGCAGCGCCCGACAGGCCTATGGCTACACCTTC. This rearrangement joins TRBV7-2 to TRBJ1-2, with D possibly matching TRBD1 (6 bases). V lost 5 bases, J lost 4 bases, and 11 bases lay in between. Germline V gives CDR1 SGHTA, CDR2 FQGNSA. The CDR3 is 13 amino acids.

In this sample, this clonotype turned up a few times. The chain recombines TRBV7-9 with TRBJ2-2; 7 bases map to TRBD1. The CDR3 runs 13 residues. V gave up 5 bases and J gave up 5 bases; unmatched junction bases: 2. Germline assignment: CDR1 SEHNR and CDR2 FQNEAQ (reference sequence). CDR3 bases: TGTGCCAGCAGCGTACAGGGGACCGGGGAGCTGTTTTTT. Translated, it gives CASSVQGTGELFF.

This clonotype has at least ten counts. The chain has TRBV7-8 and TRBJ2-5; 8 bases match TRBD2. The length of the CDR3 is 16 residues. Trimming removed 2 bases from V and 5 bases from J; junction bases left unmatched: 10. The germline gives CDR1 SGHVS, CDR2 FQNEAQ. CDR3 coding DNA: TGTGCCAGCAGCTTATTATACGGGACTAGAGACGAGACCCAGTACTTC. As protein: CASSLLYGTRDETQYF.

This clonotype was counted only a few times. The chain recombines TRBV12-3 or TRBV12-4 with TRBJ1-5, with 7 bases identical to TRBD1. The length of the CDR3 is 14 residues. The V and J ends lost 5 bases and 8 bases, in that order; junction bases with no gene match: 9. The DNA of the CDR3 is TGTGCCAGCAGTCCGGGACAGACGTTTGAGCCCCAGCATTTT. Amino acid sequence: CASSPGQTFEPQHF.

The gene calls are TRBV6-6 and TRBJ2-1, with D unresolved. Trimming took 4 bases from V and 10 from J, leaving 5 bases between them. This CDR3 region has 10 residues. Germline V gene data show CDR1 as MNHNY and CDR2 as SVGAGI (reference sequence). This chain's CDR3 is CASSSGEQFF. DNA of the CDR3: TGTGCCAGCAGTTCCGGGGAGCAGTTCTTC.

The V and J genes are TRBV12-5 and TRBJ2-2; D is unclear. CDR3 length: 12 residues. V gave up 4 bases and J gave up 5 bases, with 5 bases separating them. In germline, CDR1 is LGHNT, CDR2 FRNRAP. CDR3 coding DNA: TGTGCTAGTGGTTGGGGAACCGGGGAGCTGTTTTTT. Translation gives CASGWGTGELFF.

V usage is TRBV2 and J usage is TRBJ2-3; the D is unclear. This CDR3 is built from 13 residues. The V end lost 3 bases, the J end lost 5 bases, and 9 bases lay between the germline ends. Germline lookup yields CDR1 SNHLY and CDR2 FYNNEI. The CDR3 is CASSDYAKDTQYF. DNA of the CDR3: TGTGCCAGCAGTGATTATGCTAAAGATACGCAGTATTTT.

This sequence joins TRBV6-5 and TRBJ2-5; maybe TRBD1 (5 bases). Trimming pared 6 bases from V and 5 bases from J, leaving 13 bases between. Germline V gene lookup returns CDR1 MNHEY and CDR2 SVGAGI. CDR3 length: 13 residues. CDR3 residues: CASRLGPVETQYF. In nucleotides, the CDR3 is TGTGCCAGCAGGCTGGGGCCGGTGGAGACCCAGTACTTC.

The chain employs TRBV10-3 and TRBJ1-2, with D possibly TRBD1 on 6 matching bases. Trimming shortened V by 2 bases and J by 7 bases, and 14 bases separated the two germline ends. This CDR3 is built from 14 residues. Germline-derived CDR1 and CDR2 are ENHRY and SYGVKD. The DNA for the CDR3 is TGTGCCATCAGTGAGCCGCTACAGGGAGGTGGCTACACCTTC. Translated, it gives CAISEPLQGGGYTF.

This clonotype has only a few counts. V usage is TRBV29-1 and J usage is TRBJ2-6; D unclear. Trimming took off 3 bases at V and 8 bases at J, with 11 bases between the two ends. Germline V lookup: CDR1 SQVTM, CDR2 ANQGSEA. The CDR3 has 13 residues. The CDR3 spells CSVDFAQSNVLTF. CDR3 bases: TGCAGCGTTGATTTCGCACAATCCAACGTCCTGACTTTC.

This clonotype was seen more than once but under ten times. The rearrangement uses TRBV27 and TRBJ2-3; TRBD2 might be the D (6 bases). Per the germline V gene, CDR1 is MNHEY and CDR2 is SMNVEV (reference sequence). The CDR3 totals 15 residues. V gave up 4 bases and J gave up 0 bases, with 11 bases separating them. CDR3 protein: CASSSGGTSTDTQYF. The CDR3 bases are TGTGCCAGCAGTTCTGGGGGGACTAGCACAGATACGCAGTATTTT.

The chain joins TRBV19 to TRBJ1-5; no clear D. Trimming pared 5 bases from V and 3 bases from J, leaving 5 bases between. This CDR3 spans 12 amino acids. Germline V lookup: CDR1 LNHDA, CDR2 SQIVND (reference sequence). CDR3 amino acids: CASSYYNQPQHF. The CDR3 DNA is TGTGCCAGTAGTTACTACAATCAGCCCCAGCATTTT.

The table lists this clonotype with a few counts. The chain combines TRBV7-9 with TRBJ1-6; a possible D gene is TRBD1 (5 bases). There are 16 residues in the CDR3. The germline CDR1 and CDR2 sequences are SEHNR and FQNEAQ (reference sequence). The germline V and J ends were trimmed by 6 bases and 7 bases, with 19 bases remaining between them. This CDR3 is CASSQRGGRGNSPLHF. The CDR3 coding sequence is TGTGCCAGCAGTCAAAGGGGTGGCAGAGGAAATTCACCCCTCCACTTT.

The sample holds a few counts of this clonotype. In DNA form, the CDR3 reads TGTGCCAGCAGTCGACAGGGCTCCTACAATGAGCAGTTCTTC. Its translation is CASSRQGSYNEQFF. This sequence joins TRBV27 and TRBJ2-1; 7 nucleotides line up with TRBD1. V shed 5 bases and J 0 bases; nucleotides not matched to a gene: 1. The CDR3 length is 14 residues. The germline gives CDR1 MNHEY, CDR2 SMNVEV (reference sequence).

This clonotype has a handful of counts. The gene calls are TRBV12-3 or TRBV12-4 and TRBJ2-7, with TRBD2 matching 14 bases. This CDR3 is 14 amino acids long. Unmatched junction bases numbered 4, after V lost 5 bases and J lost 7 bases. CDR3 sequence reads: CASSLGLAGVEQYV. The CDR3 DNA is TGTGCCAGCAGTCTGGGACTAGCGGGAGTGGAGCAGTACGTC.

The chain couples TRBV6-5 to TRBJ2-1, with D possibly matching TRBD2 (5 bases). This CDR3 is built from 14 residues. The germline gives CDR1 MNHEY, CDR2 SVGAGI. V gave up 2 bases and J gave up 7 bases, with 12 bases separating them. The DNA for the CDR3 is TGTGCCAGCAGTTACGGACTTCTAGAGAATGAGCAGTTCTTC. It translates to CASSYGLLENEQFF.

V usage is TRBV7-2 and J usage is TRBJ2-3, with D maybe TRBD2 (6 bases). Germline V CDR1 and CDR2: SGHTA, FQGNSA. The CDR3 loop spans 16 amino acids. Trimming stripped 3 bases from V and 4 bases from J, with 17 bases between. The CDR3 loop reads CASSFSGAREADTQYF. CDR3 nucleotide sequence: TGTGCCAGCAGCTTCTCGGGAGCCAGGGAGGCAGATACGCAGTATTTT.

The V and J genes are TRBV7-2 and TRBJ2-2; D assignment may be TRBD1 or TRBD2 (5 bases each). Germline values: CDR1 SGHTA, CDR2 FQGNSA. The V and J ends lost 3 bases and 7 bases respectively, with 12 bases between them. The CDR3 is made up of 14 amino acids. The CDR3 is CASSFSFGGGELFF. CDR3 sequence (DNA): TGTGCCAGCAGCTTCTCCTTTGGGGGCGGGGAGCTGTTTTTT.

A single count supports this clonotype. The CDR3 protein is CASSQVREQPQHF. CDR3 sequence (DNA): TGCGCCAGCAGCCAAGTGAGGGAACAGCCCCAGCATTTT. V is TRBV4-1 and J is TRBJ1-5; D gene ambiguous. CDR3 length: 13 residues. Trimming shortened V by 1 base and J by 7 bases, and 8 bases separated the two germline ends. CDR1 and CDR2 from the germline V gene are MGHRA and YSYEKL.

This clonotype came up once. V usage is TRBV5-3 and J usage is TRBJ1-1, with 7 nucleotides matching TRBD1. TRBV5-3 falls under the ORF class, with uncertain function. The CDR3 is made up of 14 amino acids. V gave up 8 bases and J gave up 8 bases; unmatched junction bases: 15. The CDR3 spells CASSSRDSRLEAFF. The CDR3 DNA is TGTGCCAGCAGTTCCCGGGACAGCCGTCTAGAAGCTTTCTTT.

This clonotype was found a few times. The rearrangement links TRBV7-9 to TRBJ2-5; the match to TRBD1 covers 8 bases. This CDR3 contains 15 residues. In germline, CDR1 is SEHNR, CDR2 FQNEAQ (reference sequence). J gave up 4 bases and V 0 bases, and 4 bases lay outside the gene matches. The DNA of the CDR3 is TGTGCCAGCAGCTTAGCACAGGGGGTAGGAGAGACCCAGTACTTC. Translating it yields CASSLAQGVGETQYF.

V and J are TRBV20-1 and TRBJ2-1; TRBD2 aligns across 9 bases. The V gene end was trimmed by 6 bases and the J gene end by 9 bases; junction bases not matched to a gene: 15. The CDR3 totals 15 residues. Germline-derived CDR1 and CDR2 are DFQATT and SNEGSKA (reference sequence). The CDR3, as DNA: TGCAGTGCCAAGAAGGCTGGCGGGAGGGCCACTGAGCAGTTCTTC. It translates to CSAKKAGGRATEQFF.

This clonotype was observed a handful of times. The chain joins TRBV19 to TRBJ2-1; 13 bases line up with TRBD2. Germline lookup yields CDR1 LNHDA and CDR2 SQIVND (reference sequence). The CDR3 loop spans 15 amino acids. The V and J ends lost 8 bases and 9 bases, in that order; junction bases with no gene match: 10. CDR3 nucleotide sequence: TGTGCCAGTGCCCTACTAGCGGGAGGGCCGGGTGAGCAGTTCTTC. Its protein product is CASALLAGGPGEQFF.